Included here is one T cell receptor beta chain sequence, with context. Its antigen is unknown. The CDR3 sequence is 13 residues long. Between the trimmed V and J ends, which lost 1 base and 7 bases, there was a span of 5 bases. Germline CDR1 reads SEHNR; CDR2 reads FQNEAQ (reference sequence). The repertoire was sequenced with immunoSEQ multiplex PCR; TCRdb's copy has only in-frame clones and lacks some. Counted here are more than 150,000 clones, 70% to 90% occurring once; the ten biggest clones make up roughly 6.5%. The data belong to a study of T cell responses to AZD1222 COVID-19 vaccine. Findings and limits, study-wide: Baseline antibody screening turned up just six or seven seropositive AZD1222 recipients. Spike-specific TCR breadth and depth went up after people got two AZD1222 doses. The sample set comprised mostly white British donors with more females, and clonal diversity was possibly underestimated.

The chain uses TRBV7-9 and TRBJ1-6; D not resolved. The specimen comprised peripheral blood, sampled on day 0 of AZD1222 vaccination. The sequence derives from an adult in good health. Written as DNA, the CDR3 is TGTGCCAGCAGCTTAGGGGCAAATTCACCCCTCCACTTT. It is translated as CASSLGANSPLHF.